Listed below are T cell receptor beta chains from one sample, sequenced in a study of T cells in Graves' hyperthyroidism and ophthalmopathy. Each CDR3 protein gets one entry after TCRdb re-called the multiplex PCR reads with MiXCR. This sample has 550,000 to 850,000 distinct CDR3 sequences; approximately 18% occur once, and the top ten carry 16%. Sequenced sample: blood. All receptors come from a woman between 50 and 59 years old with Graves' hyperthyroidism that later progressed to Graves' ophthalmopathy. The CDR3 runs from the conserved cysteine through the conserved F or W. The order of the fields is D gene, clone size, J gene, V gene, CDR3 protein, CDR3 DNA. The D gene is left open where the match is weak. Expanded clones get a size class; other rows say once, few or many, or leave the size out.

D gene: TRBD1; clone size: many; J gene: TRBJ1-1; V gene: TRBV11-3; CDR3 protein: CAREGARMNTEAFF; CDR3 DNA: TGTGCCAGGGAGGGGGCGCGAATGAACACTGAAGCTTTCTTT
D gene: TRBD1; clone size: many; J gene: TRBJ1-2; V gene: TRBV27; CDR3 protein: CASRLQGNYGYTF; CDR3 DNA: TGTGCCAGCAGGCTACAGGGGAACTATGGCTACACCTTC
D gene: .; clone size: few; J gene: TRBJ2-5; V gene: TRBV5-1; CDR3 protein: CASNGAGEETQYF; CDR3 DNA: TGCGCCAGCAACGGGGCAGGGGAAGAGACCCAGTACTTC
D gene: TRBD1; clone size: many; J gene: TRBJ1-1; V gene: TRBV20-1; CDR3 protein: CSARPTGLTEAFF; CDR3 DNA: TGCAGTGCTAGGCCGACAGGGCTTACTGAAGCTTTCTTT
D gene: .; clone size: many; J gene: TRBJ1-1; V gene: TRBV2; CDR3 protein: CASGRDTEAFF; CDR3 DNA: TGTGCCAGCGGTCGGGACACTGAAGCTTTCTTT
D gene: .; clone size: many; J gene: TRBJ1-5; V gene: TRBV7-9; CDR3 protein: CASSPLLNSNQPQHF; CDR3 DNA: TGTGCCAGCAGCCCGCTTTTGAATAGCAATCAGCCCCAGCATTTT
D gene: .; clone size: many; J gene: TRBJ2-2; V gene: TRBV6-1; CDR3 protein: CASSERTSGELFF; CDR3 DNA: TGTGCCAGCAGTGAACGTACTAGCGGGGAGCTGTTTTTT
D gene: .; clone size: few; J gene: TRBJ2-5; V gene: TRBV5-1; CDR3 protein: CASSSAGSQETQYF; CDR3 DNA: TGCGCCAGCAGCTCGGCGGGGTCACAAGAGACCCAGTACTTC
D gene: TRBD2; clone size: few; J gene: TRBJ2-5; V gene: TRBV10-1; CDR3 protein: CASSESSASGGQETQYF; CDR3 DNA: TGCGCCAGCAGTGAGTCGTCGGCTAGCGGGGGACAAGAGACCCAGTACTTC
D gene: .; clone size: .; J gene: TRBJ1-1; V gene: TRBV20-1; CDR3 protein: CSADSPGPPQNTEAFF; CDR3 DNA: TGCAGTGCTGACTCCCCCGGTCCCCCTCAGAACACTGAAGCTTTCTTT
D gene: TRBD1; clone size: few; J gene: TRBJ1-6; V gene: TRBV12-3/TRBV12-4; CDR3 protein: CASSWDRGQSPLHF; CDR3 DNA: TGTGCCAGCAGTTGGGACAGGGGGCAATCACCCCTCCACTTT
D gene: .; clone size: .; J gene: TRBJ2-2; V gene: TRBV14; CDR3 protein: CASSQIDTGELFF; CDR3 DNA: TGTGCCAGCAGCCAAATCGACACCGGGGAGCTGTTTTTT
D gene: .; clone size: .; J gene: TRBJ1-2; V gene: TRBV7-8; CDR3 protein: CASSLGKALGASYGYTF; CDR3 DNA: TGTGCCAGCAGCTTAGGCAAAGCATTAGGGGCGAGCTATGGCTACACCTTC
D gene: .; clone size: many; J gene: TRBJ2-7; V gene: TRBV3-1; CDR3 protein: CASSQGRGSYEQYF; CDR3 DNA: TGTGCCAGCAGCCAAGGCAGGGGCTCCTACGAGCAGTACTTC
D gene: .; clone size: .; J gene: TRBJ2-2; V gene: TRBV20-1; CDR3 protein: CSARRALLTGELFF; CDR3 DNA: TGCAGTGCTAGAAGGGCCCTCCTGACCGGGGAGCTGTTTTTT
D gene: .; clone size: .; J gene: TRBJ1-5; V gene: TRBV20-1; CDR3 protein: CSAREGGYSNQPQHF; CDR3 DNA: TGCAGTGCTAGAGAAGGAGGATATAGCAATCAGCCCCAGCATTTT
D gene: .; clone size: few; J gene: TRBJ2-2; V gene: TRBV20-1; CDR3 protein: CSARHSGYGELFF; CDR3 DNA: TGCAGTGCTAGACATAGCGGTTACGGGGAGCTGTTTTTT
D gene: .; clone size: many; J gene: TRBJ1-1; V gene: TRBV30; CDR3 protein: CAWSPDGNTEAFF; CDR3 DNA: TGTGCCTGGAGTCCGGACGGTAACACTGAAGCTTTCTTT
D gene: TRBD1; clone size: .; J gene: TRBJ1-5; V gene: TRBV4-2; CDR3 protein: CASSSQGDPDQPQHF; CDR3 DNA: TGTGCCAGCAGCTCCCAGGGGGACCCCGATCAGCCCCAGCATTTT
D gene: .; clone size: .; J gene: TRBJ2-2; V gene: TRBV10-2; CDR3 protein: CASSESQIANTGELFF; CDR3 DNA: TGCGCCAGCAGTGAGTCCCAGATAGCGAACACCGGGGAGCTGTTTTTT
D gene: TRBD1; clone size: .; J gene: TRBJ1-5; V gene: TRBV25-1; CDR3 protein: CASSHTGDTQPQHF; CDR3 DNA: TGTGCCAGCAGCCACACAGGGGATACTCAGCCCCAGCATTTT
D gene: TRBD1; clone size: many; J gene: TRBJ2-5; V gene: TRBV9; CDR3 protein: CASSVGRTGGGETQYF; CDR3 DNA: TGTGCCAGCAGCGTAGGAAGGACAGGGGGTGGAGAGACCCAGTACTTC
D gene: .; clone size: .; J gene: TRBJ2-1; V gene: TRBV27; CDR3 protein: CASSRIGSSYNEQFF; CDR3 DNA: TGTGCCAGCAGTCGAATCGGAAGCTCCTACAATGAGCAGTTCTTC
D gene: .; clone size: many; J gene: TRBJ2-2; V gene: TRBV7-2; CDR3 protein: CASLSVNTGELFF; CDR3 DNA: TGTGCCAGCCTTTCGGTGAACACCGGGGAGCTGTTTTTT